This TCR beta chain was sequenced in a study of cytomegalovirus exposure and HLA in healthy donors. Study context: Later, an analysis reported that the 130 or so validation repertoires had used the same platform as the approximately 670 first-cohort repertoires.

For this clone: Its antigen remains unknown.

With V trimmed by 8 bases and J by 3 bases, 6 bases remained unmatched. There are 12 residues in the CDR3. CDR1 SQVTM and CDR2 ANQGSEA come from the germline V gene. General study results and limits: A few chains tied to CMV proved CMV antigen-specific in vitro. A list of approximately 160 TCR beta chains associated with cytomegalovirus was given.

Assay: immunoSEQ multiplex PCR; the TCRdb copy retains only in-frame clones and omits some. The repertoire holds some 60,000 clones, with approximately 94% as singletons. The sample consisted of PBMCs. The chain links TRBV29-1 to TRBJ1-2, with 7 bases fitting TRBD1. The TCR was taken from a man in his late teens or twenties in good health and CMV-seropositive. The CDR3 nucleotides are TGCAGCTCAGGGGGATGGGACTATGGCTACACCTTC. Protein sequence: CSSGGWDYGYTF.